The 9 T cell receptor beta chains below were found in one sample sequenced in a study of T cell clones after liver transplantation (dated by TCRdb to the late 2010s). The sample's time point label is to be understood as: pre-transplant. The library was made by the immunoSEQ multiplex PCR assay. In TCRdb, the immuneACCESS table is reduced to in-frame sequences with V and J assigned. These tables do not hold every clone; where another copy was compared, an unresolved V gene accounts for under half, and the others remain unexplained. The sample table contains nearly 55,000 clones; only one count was recorded for less than 85% of them. The leading ten clones occupy roughly 8% of the sample. Here the sequenced sample was CD4+ T cells from blood, taken before liver transplant. The receptors were sampled from a human donor who received a liver transplant.

The chain couples TRBV7-3 to TRBJ2-3; the D call may be TRBD1 or TRBD2 (5 bases each). The CDR3 totals 11 residues. V was shortened by 5 bases and J by 11 bases, with 11 bases between the two germline ends. Germline CDR1 reads SGHTA; CDR2 reads FQGTGA. In DNA form, the CDR3 reads TGTGCCAGCAGCCAGGGAGAAGAGCAGTATTTT. It yields the protein CASSQGEEQYF.

This clone was recorded a few times. The genes are TRBV2 and TRBJ2-1, with 14 bases aligning to TRBD2. This CDR3 comprises 14 residues. Trimming removed 1 base from V and 10 bases from J; junction bases left unmatched: 0. In germline, CDR1 is SNHLY, CDR2 FYNNEI. CDR3 sequence: CASSEGLAGGEQFF. The CDR3 DNA reads TGTGCCAGCAGTGAAGGACTAGCGGGGGGGGAGCAGTTCTTC.

The CDR3: CASSFGSPTDTQYF. The DNA of the CDR3 is TGTGCCAGCAGCTTCGGCAGTCCCACAGATACGCAGTATTTT. This chain links TRBV7-9 with TRBJ2-3; D unresolved. The CDR3 extends over 14 amino acids. Germline loops: CDR1 SEHNR, CDR2 FQNEAQ (reference sequence). The germline V and J ends were trimmed by 3 bases and 2 bases, with 9 bases remaining between them.

The chain recombines TRBV19 with TRBJ2-7, with 9 bases matching TRBD1. This CDR3 is built from 14 residues. Germline CDR1 reads LNHDA; CDR2 reads SQIVND (reference sequence). V was pared by 4 bases and J by 2 bases, with 3 bases of the junction left unmatched. The DNA of the CDR3 is TGTGCCAGTAGTAGGGGACAGGGCGCCTACGAGCAGTACTTC. It translates to CASSRGQGAYEQYF.

V is TRBV6-5 and J is TRBJ2-1; D not certain. The CDR3 loop spans 15 amino acids. Trimming shortened V by 2 bases and J by 4 bases, and 12 bases separated the two germline ends. Germline CDR1 is MNHEY and CDR2 is SVGAGI. The CDR3, as DNA: TGTGCCAGCAGTTACGAGGCTACCCCATACAATGAGCAGTTCTTC. Its protein product is CASSYEATPYNEQFF.

The V call is TRBV6-5, the J call TRBJ2-3; D may be TRBD1 or TRBD2 (5 bases each). CDR1 is MNHEY, CDR2 SVGAGI, per germline. The V gene lost 0 bases and the J gene lost 5 bases, with 9 bases spanning the gap. The CDR3 extends over 14 amino acids. This CDR3 reads CASSYSGVEDTQYF. CDR3 DNA: TGTGCCAGCAGTTACTCGGGGGTGGAAGATACGCAGTATTTT.

The V call is TRBV14, the J call TRBJ1-4; TRBD1 aligns across 9 bases. Germline V lookup: CDR1 SGHDN, CDR2 FVKESK. The CDR3 has 15 residues. Trimming took 0 bases from V and 6 from J; bases not matched to a gene: 2. Written as DNA, the CDR3 is TGTGCCAGCAGCCAAGACCGGACAGGGGATGAAAAACTGTTTTTT. Translated, it gives CASSQDRTGDEKLFF.

The CDR3 region is CASKKLNTGELFF. In nucleotides, the CDR3 is TGTGCCAGCAAGAAATTGAACACCGGGGAGCTGTTTTTT. The chain combines TRBV2 with TRBJ2-2; D unresolved. Deletions cut 7 bases from V and 1 base from J, with 7 bases between. The CDR3 loop spans 13 amino acids. Germline V lookup: CDR1 SNHLY, CDR2 FYNNEI.

CDR3 in amino acids: CASSIGPGQGYNEQFF. The CDR3 nucleotides are TGTGCCAGTAGTATTGGCCCGGGACAGGGCTACAATGAGCAGTTCTTC. The rearrangement joins TRBV19 to TRBJ2-1, with 9 positions matching TRBD1. V shed 3 bases and J 3 bases; nucleotides not matched to a gene: 6. The germline V gene encodes CDR1 LNHDA and CDR2 SQIVND (reference sequence). The CDR3 consists of 16 residues.